This T cell receptor beta chain was identified during a study of blood T cell repertoires in COVID-19. The wider study: Both acute and convalescent COVID-19 samples were obtained from the United States, Italy and Spain. PBMCs, B-cell-depleted T cells, or T cells were the source of the cDNA or gDNA that made up the material.

With regard to this clone: The same CDR3 is also encoded by other DNA sequences in this sample.

Trimming left V 0 bases short and J 1 base short, with 13 bases between. The CDR3 runs to 16 residues. Germline values: CDR1 SGHRS, CDR2 YFSETQ. In the source study's methods: Nucleated cell counts were estimated from reference gene primer amplification. The data were produced by immunoSEQ multiplex PCR, yet TCRdb's version contains in-frame clones alone and is incomplete. The V and J calls and the clone size are those of that table, but D and trimming were determined from the DNA. This table has over 300,000 clones, about 90% appearing once. The TCR sequence derives from a man between 18 and 29 years old who had recovered from COVID-19. The rearrangement uses TRBV5-1 and TRBJ1-1; no reliable D call. Sequencing was done on a sample of peripheral blood. CDR3 DNA: TGCGCCAGCAGCTTGGCCATCAGGCAGTCGAACACTGAAGCTTTCTTT. Translation gives CASSLAIRQSNTEAFF.